The 8 T cell receptor beta chains below come from one sample, sequenced in a study of OX40 agonist ivuxolimab in advanced cancers. Some clones are missing from TCRdb's copy, which holds only in-frame ones; the method was immunoSEQ multiplex PCR. The sample lists 65,000 to 90,000 clones, about 86% occurring once. The specimen comprised CD4+ or CD8+ T cells sorted from blood, sampled in a trial of the OX40 agonist ivuxolimab. The receptor source for this set is an adult with an advanced solid tumor such as melanoma, head and neck, liver or kidney cancer.

This chain uses TRBV5-1 with TRBJ2-1; 9 nucleotides agree with TRBD1. This CDR3 spans 15 amino acids. Unmatched junction bases numbered 2, after V lost 3 bases and J lost 1 base. CDR1 is SGHRS, CDR2 YFSETQ, per germline. DNA of the CDR3: TGCGCCAGCAGCTCGGGACAGGGTTCCTACAATGAGCAGTTCTTC. Protein: CASSSGQGSYNEQFF.

The V call is TRBV7-2, the J call TRBJ2-1; D not resolved. The CDR3 length is 12 residues. The germline V gene has CDR1 SGHTA and CDR2 FQGNSA. V dropped 2 bases and J dropped 7 bases, with 6 bases sitting between them. This CDR3 reads CASSLSRNEQFF. The CDR3 DNA sequence: TGTGCCAGCAGCTTAAGCAGAAATGAGCAGTTCTTC.

The CDR3 DNA sequence: TGTGCCAGCAGCGTAGTAGGGCTAGCGGGAGTTGGAGAGACCCAGTACTTC. Its translation: CASSVVGLAGVGETQYF. The V gene is TRBV9, the J gene TRBJ2-5, with TRBD2 matching 10 bases. The CDR3 spans 17 residues. Germline values: CDR1 SGDLS, CDR2 YYNGEE. Trimming removed 0 bases from V and 4 bases from J; junction bases left unmatched: 9. The full variable domain, rest sourced from reference TRBV9 and TRBJ2-5, is DSGVTQTPKHLITATGQRVTLRCSPRSGDLSVYWYQQSLDQGLQFLIQYYNGEERAKGNILERFSAQQFPDLHSELNLSSLELGDSALYFCASSVVGLAGVGETQYFGPGTRLLVL.

The chain combines TRBV11-1 with TRBJ2-3; D not certain. The CDR3 extends over 18 amino acids. Germline CDR1 SGHAT, CDR2 FQDESV (reference sequence). V was pared by 0 bases and J by 4 bases, with 20 bases between. CDR3 DNA: TGTGCCAGCAGCTTAGCTTCCGTGGCATCGTTGGTCTCAGATACGCAGTATTTT. It yields the protein CASSLASVASLVSDTQYF.

Only one count was recorded for this clone. The chain couples TRBV7-2 to TRBJ1-5; the D gene is possibly TRBD1 (5 bases). Trimming removed 5 bases at V and 0 bases at J, with 11 bases between. This CDR3 is 15 amino acids long. Germline V lookup: CDR1 SGHTA, CDR2 FQGNSA. The CDR3: CASSVDSNSNQPQHF. The CDR3, as DNA: TGTGCCAGCAGCGTTGACAGTAATAGCAATCAGCCCCAGCATTTT.

The chain uses TRBV11-3 and TRBJ2-1; unclear D gene. This CDR3 region has 12 residues. Germline lookup yields CDR1 SGHNT and CDR2 YENEEA. The germline V and J ends were trimmed by 1 base and 10 bases, with 8 bases remaining between them. The CDR3 region has the DNA TGTGCCAGCAGCTTAGGAGAGCAGGAGCAGTTCTTC. Translating gives CASSLGEQEQFF.

The V gene is TRBV7-2, the J gene TRBJ1-1; no clear D gene. The CDR3 contains 14 residues. Trimming removed 1 base at V and 1 base at J, with 7 bases between. The germline CDR1 and CDR2 sequences are SGHTA and FQGNSA. The CDR3 DNA is TGTGCCAGCAGCTTAGTCCCAGAGAACACTGAAGCTTTCTTT. Translating gives CASSLVPENTEAFF.

The genes are TRBV28 and TRBJ2-1; D is unclear. This CDR3 spans 12 amino acids. The germline CDR1 and CDR2 sequences are MDHEN and SYDVKM. V lost 1 base and J lost 4, with 2 bases in between. The CDR3 here is CASSLSYNEQFF. The CDR3 coding sequence is TGTGCCAGCAGTTTATCTTACAATGAGCAGTTCTTC.